Below are 6 T cell receptor beta chains sequenced from a single sample in a study of tumor-infiltrating lymphocytes in oesophageal squamous cell carcinoma. TCRdb fed the PCR reads into MiXCR, producing one record per CDR3 protein. The repertoire consists of roughly 20,000 distinct CDR3 sequences, with 35% to 45% occurring once and the leading ten covering around 20%. The material sequenced was normal esophageal tissue next to the tumor. The source is a female donor with esophageal squamous cell carcinoma.

This clonotype is classed as medium-sized. This chain uses TRBV6-1 with TRBJ1-5, with no clear D. Trimming took 6 bases from V and 0 from J, leaving 15 bases between them. Germline V gene data show CDR1 as MNHNS and CDR2 as SASEGT. This CDR3 is 16 amino acids long. This CDR3 is CASSPSLSYSNQPQHF. CDR3 nucleotide sequence: TGTGCCAGCAGCCCAAGTCTTTCCTATAGCAATCAGCCCCAGCATTTT.

This clonotype has at least ten counts. The rearrangement links TRBV6-1 to TRBJ2-5; 7 nucleotides line up with TRBD2. The CDR3 loop spans 15 amino acids. Unmatched junction bases numbered 9, after V lost 7 bases and J lost 1 base. Germline CDR1 is MNHNS and CDR2 is SASEGT. The CDR3 DNA reads as TGTGCCAGCAAATCTAGCGGAAAAGGCCAAGAGACCCAGTACTTC. Translated, it gives CASKSSGKGQETQYF.

This clonotype ranks as medium-sized. The chain combines TRBV11-3 with TRBJ2-7; D uncertain. Trimming cost V 1 base and J 0 bases, with 10 bases left between them. This CDR3 has 15 amino acids. Germline loops: CDR1 SGHNT, CDR2 YENEEA. CDR3 sequence: CASSLGAASSYEQYF. The CDR3 coding sequence is TGTGCCAGCAGCTTAGGGGCAGCAAGCTCCTACGAGCAGTACTTC.

The chain carries TRBV7-9 and TRBJ2-4, with D maybe TRBD2 (6 bases). The end of the DNA fits TRBJ2-1 better, so the J call may be wrong. Germline V gives CDR1 SEHNR, CDR2 FQNEAQ (reference sequence). The CDR3 totals 13 residues. This CDR3 is CASSFLSGGEQFF. The CDR3 DNA follows: TGTGCCAGCAGCTTCCTCTCCGGGGGTGAGCAGTTCTTC.

This clonotype has at least ten counts. The chain has TRBV20-1 and TRBJ2-7; 10 positions agree with TRBD2. Germline assignment: CDR1 DFQATT and CDR2 SNEGSKA (reference sequence). Unmatched junction bases numbered 2, after V lost 3 bases and J lost 0 bases. This CDR3 region has 14 residues. DNA of the CDR3: TGCAGTGCTAGCGCTAGCGGGAGCTCCTACGAGCAGTACTTC. This codes for CSASASGSSYEQYF.

This clonotype came up many times. The chain uses TRBV6-1 and TRBJ2-2; 15 bases align to TRBD2. The CDR3 spans 17 residues. CDR1 and CDR2 from the germline V gene are MNHNS and SASEGT. V shed 7 bases and J 6 bases; nucleotides not matched to a gene: 9. In DNA form, the CDR3 reads TGTGCCAGCAAACGGGGACTAGCGGGAGGTCTGTCCGGGGAGCTGTTTTTT. It encodes CASKRGLAGGLSGELFF.